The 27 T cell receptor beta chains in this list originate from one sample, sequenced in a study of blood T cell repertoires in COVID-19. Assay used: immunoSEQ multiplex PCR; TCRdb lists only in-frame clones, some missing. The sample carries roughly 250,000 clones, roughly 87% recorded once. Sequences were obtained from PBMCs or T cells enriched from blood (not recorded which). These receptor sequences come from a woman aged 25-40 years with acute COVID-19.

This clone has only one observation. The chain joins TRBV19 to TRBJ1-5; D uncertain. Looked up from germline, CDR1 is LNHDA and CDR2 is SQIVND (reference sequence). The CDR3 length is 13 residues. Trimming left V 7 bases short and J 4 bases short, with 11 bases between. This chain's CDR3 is CASNQLLNQPQHF. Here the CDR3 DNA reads TGTGCCAGTAACCAGTTGTTGAATCAGCCCCAGCATTTT.

CDR3 loop: CASSAQGQVVPYEQYF. The CDR3 DNA reads as TGTGCCAGCAGCGCGCAGGGACAGGTTGTGCCCTACGAGCAGTACTTC. The V and J genes are TRBV7-9 and TRBJ2-7; TRBD1 aligns across 8 bases. The trim removed 5 bases at V and 2 bases at J, leaving 11 bases unmatched. The CDR3 is 16 residues long. Germline V gene data show CDR1 as SEHNR and CDR2 as FQNEAQ (reference sequence).

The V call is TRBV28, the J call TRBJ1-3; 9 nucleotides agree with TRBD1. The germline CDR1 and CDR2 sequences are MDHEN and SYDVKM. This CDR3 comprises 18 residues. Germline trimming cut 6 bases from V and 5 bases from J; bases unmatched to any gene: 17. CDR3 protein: CASRRLGTGKIFRNTIYF. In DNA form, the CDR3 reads TGTGCCAGCAGGCGGCTCGGGACAGGGAAGATTTTCCGAAACACCATATATTTT. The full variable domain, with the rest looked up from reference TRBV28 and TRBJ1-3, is DVKVTQSSRYLVKRTGEKVFLECVQDMDHENMFWYRQDPGLGLRLIYFSYDVKMKEKGDIPEGYSVSREKKERFSLILESASTNQTSMYLCASRRLGTGKIFRNTIYFGEGSWLTVV.

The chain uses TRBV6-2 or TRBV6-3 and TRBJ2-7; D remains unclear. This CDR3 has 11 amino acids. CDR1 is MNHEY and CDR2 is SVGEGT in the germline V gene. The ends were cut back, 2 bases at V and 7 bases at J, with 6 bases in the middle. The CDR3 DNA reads TGTGCCAGCAGTTACATCCAGGAGCAGTACTTC. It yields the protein CASSYIQEQYF.

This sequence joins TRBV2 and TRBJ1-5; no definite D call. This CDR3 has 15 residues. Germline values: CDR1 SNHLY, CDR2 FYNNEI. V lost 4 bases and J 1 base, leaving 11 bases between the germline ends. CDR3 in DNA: TGTGCCAGCAGTGCGGGGATCGTAAGCAATCAGCCCCAGCATTTT. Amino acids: CASSAGIVSNQPQHF. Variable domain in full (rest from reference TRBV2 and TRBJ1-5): EPEVTQTPSHQVTQMGQEVILRCVPISNHLYFYWYRQILGQKVEFLVSFYNNEISEKSEIFDDQFSVERPDGSNFTLKIRSTKLEDSAMYFCASSAGIVSNQPQHFGDGTRLSIL.

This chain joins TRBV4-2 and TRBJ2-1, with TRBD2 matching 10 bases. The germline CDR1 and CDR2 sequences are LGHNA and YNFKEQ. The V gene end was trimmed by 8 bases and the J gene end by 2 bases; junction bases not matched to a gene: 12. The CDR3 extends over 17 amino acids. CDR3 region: CASGAGGQSEAYNEQFF. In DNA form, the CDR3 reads TGTGCCAGCGGAGCGGGGGGGCAAAGTGAGGCCTACAATGAGCAGTTCTTC.

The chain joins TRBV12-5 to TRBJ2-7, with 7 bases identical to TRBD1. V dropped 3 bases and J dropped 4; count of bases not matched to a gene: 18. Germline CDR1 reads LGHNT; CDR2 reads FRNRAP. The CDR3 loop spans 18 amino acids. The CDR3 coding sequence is TGTGCTAGTGGTTTTGGGGATGAGGGGGCGCTTGGTTTTTACGAGCAGTACTTC. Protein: CASGFGDEGALGFYEQYF.

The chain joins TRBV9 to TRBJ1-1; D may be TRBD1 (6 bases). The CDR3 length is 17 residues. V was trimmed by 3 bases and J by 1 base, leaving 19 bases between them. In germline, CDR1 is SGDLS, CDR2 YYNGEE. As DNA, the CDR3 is TGTGCCAGCAGCGCCCGCCGGGACAACCCCGAGAACACTGAAGCTTTCTTT. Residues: CASSARRDNPENTEAFF.

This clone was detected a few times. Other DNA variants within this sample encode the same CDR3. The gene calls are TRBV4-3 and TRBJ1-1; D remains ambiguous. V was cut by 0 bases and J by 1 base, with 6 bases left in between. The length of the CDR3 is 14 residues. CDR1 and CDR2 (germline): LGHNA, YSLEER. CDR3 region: CASSQDRGNTEAFF. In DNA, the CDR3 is TGCGCCAGCAGCCAAGACCGCGGGAACACTGAAGCTTTCTTT.

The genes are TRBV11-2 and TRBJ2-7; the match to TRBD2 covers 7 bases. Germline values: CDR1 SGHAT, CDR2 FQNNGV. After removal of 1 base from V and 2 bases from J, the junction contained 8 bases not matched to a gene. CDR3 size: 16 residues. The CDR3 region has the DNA TGTGCCAGCAGCTTAGGGTCGCGGGGGAGACCCTACGAGCAGTACTTC. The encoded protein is CASSLGSRGRPYEQYF.

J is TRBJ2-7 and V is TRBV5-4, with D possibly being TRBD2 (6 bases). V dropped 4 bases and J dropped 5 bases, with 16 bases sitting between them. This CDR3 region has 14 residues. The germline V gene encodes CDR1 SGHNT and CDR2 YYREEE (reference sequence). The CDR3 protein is CASSPTGTVNEQYF. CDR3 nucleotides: TGTGCCAGCAGCCCCACGGGGACTGTCAACGAGCAGTACTTC.

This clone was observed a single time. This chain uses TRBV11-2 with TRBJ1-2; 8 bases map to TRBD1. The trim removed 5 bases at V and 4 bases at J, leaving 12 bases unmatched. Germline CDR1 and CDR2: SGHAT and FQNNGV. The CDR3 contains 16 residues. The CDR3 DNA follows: TGTGCCAGCAGCCCCTGGCTGGATACAGGGGGCTATGGCTACACCTTC. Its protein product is CASSPWLDTGGYGYTF.

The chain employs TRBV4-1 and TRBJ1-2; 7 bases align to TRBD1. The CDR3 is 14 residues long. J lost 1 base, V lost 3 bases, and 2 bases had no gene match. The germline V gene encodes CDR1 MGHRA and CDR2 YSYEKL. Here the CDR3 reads CASSQDRNNYGYTF. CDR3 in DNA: TGCGCCAGCAGCCAGGACAGGAATAACTATGGCTACACCTTC.

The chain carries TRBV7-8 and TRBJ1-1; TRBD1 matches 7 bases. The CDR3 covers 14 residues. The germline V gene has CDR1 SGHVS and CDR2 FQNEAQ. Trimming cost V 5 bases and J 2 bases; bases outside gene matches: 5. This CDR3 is CASSPRQGNTEAFF. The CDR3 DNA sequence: TGTGCCAGCAGCCCTAGACAGGGCAACACTGAAGCTTTCTTT.

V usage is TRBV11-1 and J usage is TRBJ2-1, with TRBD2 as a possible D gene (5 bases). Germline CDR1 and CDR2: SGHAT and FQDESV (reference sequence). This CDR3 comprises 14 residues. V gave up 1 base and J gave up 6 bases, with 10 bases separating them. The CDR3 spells CASSLGAVGNEQFF. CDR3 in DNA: TGTGCCAGCAGCTTAGGAGCGGTGGGCAATGAGCAGTTCTTC.

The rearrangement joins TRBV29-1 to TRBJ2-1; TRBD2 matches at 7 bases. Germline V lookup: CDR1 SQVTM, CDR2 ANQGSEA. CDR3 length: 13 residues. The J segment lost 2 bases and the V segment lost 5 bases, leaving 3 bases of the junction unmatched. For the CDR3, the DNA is TGCAGCGTTCTAGCGGAGGCCTACAATGAGCAGTTCTTC. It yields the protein CSVLAEAYNEQFF.

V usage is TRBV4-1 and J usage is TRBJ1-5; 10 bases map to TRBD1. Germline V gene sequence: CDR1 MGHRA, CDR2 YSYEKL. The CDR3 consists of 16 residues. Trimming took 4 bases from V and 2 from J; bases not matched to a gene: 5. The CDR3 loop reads CASSPDRGLGNQPQHF. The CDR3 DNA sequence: TGCGCCAGCAGCCCAGACAGGGGGCTGGGCAATCAGCCCCAGCATTTT.

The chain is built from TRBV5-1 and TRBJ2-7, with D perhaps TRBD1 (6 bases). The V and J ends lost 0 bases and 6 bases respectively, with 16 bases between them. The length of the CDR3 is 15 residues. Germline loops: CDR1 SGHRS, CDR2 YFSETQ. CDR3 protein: CASSLGSGVSGEQYF. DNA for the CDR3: TGCGCCAGCAGCTTGGGTTCAGGGGTCTCCGGCGAGCAGTACTTC.

CDR3 DNA: TGTGCCAGCAGCCACCACTCTGGGGTGAGGGCGGCGGGTCCACCCCTCCACTTT. It encodes CASSHHSGVRAAGPPLHF. The gene calls are TRBV3-1 (or the pseudogene TRBV3-2) and TRBJ1-6; D not certain. The ends were cut back, 3 bases at V and 11 bases at J, with 26 bases in the middle. Germline assignment: CDR1 LGHDT and CDR2 YNNKEL (reference sequence). This CDR3 is 18 amino acids long.

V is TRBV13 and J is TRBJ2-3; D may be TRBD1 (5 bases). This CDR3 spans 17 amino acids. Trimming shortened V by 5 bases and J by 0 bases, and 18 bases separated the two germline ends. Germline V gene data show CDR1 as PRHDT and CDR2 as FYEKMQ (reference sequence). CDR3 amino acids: CASSPLRQTSSTDTQYF. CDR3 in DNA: TGTGCCAGCAGCCCCCTTAGACAGACTTCTAGCACAGATACGCAGTATTTT.

The CDR3 is CASSLPDGDNGYTF. The CDR3 coding sequence is TGTGCCAGTAGCCTCCCTGATGGGGACAATGGCTACACCTTC. The chain uses TRBV19 and TRBJ1-2, with D tentatively TRBD1 (6 bases). Germline V gene sequence: CDR1 LNHDA, CDR2 SQIVND (reference sequence). V was cut by 6 bases and J by 6 bases, with 17 bases left in between. The CDR3 sequence is 14 residues long.

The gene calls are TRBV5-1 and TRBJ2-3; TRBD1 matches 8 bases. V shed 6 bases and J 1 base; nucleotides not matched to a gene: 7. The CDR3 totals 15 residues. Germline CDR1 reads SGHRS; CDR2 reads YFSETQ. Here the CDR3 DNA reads TGCGCCAGCACCGGACAGGGCCGGGGCACAGATACGCAGTATTTT. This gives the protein CASTGQGRGTDTQYF.

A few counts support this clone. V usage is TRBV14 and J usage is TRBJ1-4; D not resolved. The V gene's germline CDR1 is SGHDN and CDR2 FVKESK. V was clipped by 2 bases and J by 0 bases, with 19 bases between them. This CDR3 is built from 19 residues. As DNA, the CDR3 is TGTGCCAGCAGCCAAACCTACTCGGCCGGAGATGCAACTAATGAAAAACTGTTTTTT. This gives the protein CASSQTYSAGDATNEKLFF.

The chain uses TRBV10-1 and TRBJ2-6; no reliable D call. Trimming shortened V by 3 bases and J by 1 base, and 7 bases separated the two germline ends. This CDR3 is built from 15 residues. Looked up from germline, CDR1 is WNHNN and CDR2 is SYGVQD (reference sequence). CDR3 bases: TGCGCCAGCAGTGATCAGGCATCTGGGGCCAACGTCCTGACTTTC. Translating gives CASSDQASGANVLTF.

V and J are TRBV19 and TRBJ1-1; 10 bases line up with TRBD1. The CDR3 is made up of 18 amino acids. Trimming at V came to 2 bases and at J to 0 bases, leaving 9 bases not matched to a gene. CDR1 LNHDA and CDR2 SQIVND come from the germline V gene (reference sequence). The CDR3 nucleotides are TGTGCCAGTAGTATATTGGGACAGGGGACGGGTATGAACACTGAAGCTTTCTTT. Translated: CASSILGQGTGMNTEAFF.

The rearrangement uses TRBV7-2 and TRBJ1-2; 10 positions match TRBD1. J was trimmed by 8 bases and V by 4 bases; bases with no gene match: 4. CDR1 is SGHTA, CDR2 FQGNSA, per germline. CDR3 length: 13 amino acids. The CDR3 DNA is TGTGCCAGCAGCTCCGACAGGGGGCTCGGCTACACCTTC. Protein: CASSSDRGLGYTF.

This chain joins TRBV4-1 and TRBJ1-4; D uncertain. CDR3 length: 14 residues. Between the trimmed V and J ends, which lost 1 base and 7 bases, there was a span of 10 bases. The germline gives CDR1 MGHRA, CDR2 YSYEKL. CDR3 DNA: TGCGCCAGCAGCCAAGTTGGCGGGGTTGAAAAACTGTTTTTT. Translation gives CASSQVGGVEKLFF.